This TCR beta chain emerged from a study of cytotoxic CD8 clonotypes in ibrutinib-treated CLL. Study context: Patients gave response samples after a median approximately eleven months of treatment, range 6 to 36.

Findings and limits, study-wide: Rising at ibrutinib response, clonality subsequently fell back toward baseline at progression.

TCRdb's copy holds only in-frame clones and misses some; the assay was immunoSEQ multiplex PCR. The sample consists of about 140,000 clones, approximately 89% of them appearing once. J gave up 3 bases and V 4 bases, and 1 base lay outside the gene matches. Germline CDR1 SGHTA, CDR2 FQGTGA. CDR3 length equals 15 residues. With respect to this clone: Antigen: not known. This CDR3 is also generated by other DNA sequences in the sample.

This receptor was obtained from a human donor with chronic lymphocytic leukemia. Material: PBMCs, obtained after 12 months of ibrutinib treatment. J is TRBJ2-1 and V is TRBV7-3; 12 bases are shared with TRBD2. This chain's CDR3 is CASSSGLAGYNEQFF. CDR3 coding DNA: TGTGCCAGCAGCTCGGGACTAGCGGGCTACAATGAGCAGTTCTTC.